This T cell receptor beta chain was recovered during a study of CD8+ T cells in alopecia areata. This clone was detected a few times. Isolated RNA was reverse transcribed into cDNA used as the sequencing template. The method was immunoSEQ multiplex PCR; TCRdb's version includes in-frame clones alone and lacks a portion of them. The sample carries about 130,000 clones, around 60% recorded once. The CDR3 runs to 15 residues. Germline V CDR1 and CDR2: MDHEN, SYDVKM. V lost 6 bases, J lost 2 bases, and 16 bases lay in between. The source of this sequence is a human donor with alopecia areata. The V call is TRBV28, the J call TRBJ1-2, with D possibly matching TRBD1 (5 bases). Sample: CD4+ T cells sorted from blood, taken at week 0. The CDR3 coding sequence is TGTGCCAGCAGCCCACCCTGGGGGATGAACTATGGCTACACCTTC. Its translation: CASSPPWGMNYGYTF.